Below, 7 T cell receptor beta chains from the same sample are listed, as sequenced in a study of shared clonotypes between healthy human individuals. Profiling relied on immunoSEQ multiplex PCR, and the TCRdb table lists in-frame clones only, not all of them. In the table there are approximately 530,000 clones, 95% to 96% of which are singletons. The source material was naive CD4+ T cells sorted from blood. The subset: CD45RA+ positively selected. Receptors were obtained from a woman in her twenties or thirties in good health.

The J gene is TRBJ2-7, the V gene TRBV6-6; D gene unclear. The CDR3 loop spans 14 amino acids. Trimming removed 6 bases from V and 0 bases from J, with 12 bases in between. CDR1 and CDR2 from the germline V gene are MNHNY and SVGAGI (reference sequence). This CDR3 reads CASSKTQSSYEQYF. The CDR3, as DNA: TGTGCCAGCAGCAAAACCCAAAGCTCCTACGAGCAGTACTTC.

The CDR3 nucleotides read TGTGCCAGTAGTATCGGCAGGCCCATGAACACTGAAGCTTTCTTT. Translating it yields CASSIGRPMNTEAFF. This chain connects TRBV19 to TRBJ1-1; D not resolved. This CDR3 comprises 15 residues. The V end was cut by 3 bases, the J end by 0 bases, with 11 bases between. Germline values: CDR1 LNHDA, CDR2 SQIVND (reference sequence). Using reference TRBV19 and TRBJ1-1 for the parts outside the CDR3, the full variable domain is DGGITQSPKYLFRKEGQNVTLSCEQNLNHDAMYWYRQDPGQGLRLIYYSQIVNDFQKGDIAEGYSVSREKKESFPLTVTSAQKNPTAFYLCASSIGRPMNTEAFFGQGTRLTVV.

The chain recombines TRBV9 with TRBJ1-6; a possible D gene is TRBD1 (6 bases). The germline V gene has CDR1 SGDLS and CDR2 YYNGEE. The V end was cut by 4 bases, the J end by 4 bases, with 12 bases between. This CDR3 has 15 residues. Written as DNA, the CDR3 is TGTGCCAGCAGCTCCACTACAGGGTATAATTCACCCCTCCACTTT. Its protein is CASSSTTGYNSPLHF.

The V gene is TRBV5-1, the J gene TRBJ2-7, with TRBD1 matching over 7 bases. The CDR3 spans 16 residues. Losses at the gene ends were 4 bases for V and 2 bases for J; bases not matched to a gene: 12. The germline gives CDR1 SGHRS, CDR2 YFSETQ. Here the CDR3 reads CASSDRTGPLAYEQYF. DNA of the CDR3: TGCGCCAGCAGCGATCGGACAGGTCCCCTAGCCTACGAGCAGTACTTC. Drawing the rest from reference TRBV5-1 and TRBJ2-7, the complete variable domain is KAGVTQTPRYLIKTRGQQVTLSCSPISGHRSVSWYQQTPGQGLQFLFEYFSETQRNKGNFPGRFSGRQFSNSRSEMNVSTLELGDSALYLCASSDRTGPLAYEQYFGPGTRLTVT.

The chain recombines TRBV18 with TRBJ2-4; D may be TRBD1 (6 bases). From germline, CDR1 is KGHSH and CDR2 LQKENI. V was clipped by 4 bases and J by 5 bases, with 6 bases between them. This CDR3 spans 12 amino acids. The CDR3 nucleotides are TGTGCCAGCTCACGGACAGAAAACATTCAGTACTTC. This translates into CASSRTENIQYF.

The chain combines TRBV18 with TRBJ2-2, with D uncertain. The CDR3 is 15 residues long. CDR1 and CDR2 (germline): KGHSH, LQKENI. V dropped 5 bases and J dropped 0 bases, with 10 bases sitting between them. CDR3 in amino acids: CASSTQLSNTGELFF. For the CDR3, the DNA is TGTGCCAGCTCAACCCAACTGTCGAACACCGGGGAGCTGTTTTTT.

The V call is TRBV6-1, the J call TRBJ2-7; 10 nucleotides align to TRBD2. The V and J ends lost 5 bases and 2 bases, in that order; junction bases with no gene match: 6. CDR1 is MNHNS, CDR2 SASEGT, per germline. The CDR3 has 15 residues. Written as DNA, the CDR3 is TGTGCCAGCAGTCGGACTAGCGGAGCCCCCTACGAGCAGTACTTC. This sequence encodes CASSRTSGAPYEQYF.